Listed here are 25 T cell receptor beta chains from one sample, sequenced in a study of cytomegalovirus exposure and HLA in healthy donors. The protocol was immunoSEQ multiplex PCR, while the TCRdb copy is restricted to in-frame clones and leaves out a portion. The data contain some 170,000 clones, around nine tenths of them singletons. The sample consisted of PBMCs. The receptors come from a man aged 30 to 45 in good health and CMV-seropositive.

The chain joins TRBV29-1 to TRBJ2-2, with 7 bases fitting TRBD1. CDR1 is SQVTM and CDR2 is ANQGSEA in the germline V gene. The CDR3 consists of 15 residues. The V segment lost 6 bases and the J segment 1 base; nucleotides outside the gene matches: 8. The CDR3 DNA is TGCAGCGTGGCGGAGAGGGGGCTGAACACCGGGGAGCTGTTTTTT. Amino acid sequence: CSVAERGLNTGELFF.

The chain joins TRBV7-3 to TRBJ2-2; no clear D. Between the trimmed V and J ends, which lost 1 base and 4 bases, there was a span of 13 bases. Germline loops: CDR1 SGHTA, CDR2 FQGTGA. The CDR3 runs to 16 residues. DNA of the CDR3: TGTGCCAGCAGCTTAAATGCCAGGCCTTCCACCGGGGAGCTGTTTTTT. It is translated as CASSLNARPSTGELFF.

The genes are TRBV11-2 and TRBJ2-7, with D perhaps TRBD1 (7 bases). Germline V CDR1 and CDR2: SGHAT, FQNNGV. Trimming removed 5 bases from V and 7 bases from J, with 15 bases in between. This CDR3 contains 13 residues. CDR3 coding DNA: TGTGCCAGCAGCCAAACAGGGGCGGGGGAGCAGTACTTC. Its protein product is CASSQTGAGEQYF.

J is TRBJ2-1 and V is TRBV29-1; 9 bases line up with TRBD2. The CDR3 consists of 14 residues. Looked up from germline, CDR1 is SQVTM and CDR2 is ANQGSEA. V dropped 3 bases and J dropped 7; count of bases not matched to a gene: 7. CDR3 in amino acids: CSVDSAGGVNEQFF. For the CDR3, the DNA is TGCAGCGTTGATAGTGCGGGAGGGGTTAATGAGCAGTTCTTC.

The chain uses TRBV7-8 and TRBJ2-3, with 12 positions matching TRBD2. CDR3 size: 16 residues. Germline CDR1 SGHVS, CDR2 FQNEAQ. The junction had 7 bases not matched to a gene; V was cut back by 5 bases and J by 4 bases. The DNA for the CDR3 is TGTGCCAGCAGCGTACTAGCGGGGGGCGAGGCAGATACGCAGTATTTT. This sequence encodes CASSVLAGGEADTQYF.

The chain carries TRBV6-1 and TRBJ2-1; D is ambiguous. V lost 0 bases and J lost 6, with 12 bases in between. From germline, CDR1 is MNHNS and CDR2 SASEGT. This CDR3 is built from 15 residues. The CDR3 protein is CASSEALHWPNEQFF. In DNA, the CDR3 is TGTGCCAGCAGTGAAGCCCTGCACTGGCCCAATGAGCAGTTCTTC.

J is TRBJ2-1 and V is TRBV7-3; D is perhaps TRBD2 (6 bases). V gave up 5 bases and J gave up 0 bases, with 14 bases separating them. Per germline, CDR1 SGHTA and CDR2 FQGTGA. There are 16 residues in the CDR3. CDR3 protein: CASSPSGLSSYNEQFF. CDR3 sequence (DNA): TGTGCCAGCAGCCCCTCGGGACTTAGCTCCTACAATGAGCAGTTCTTC.

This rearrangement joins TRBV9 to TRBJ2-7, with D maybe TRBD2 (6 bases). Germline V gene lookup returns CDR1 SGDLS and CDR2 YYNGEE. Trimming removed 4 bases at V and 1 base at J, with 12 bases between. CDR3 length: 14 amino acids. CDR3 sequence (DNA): TGTGCCAGCAGCCCAGCGGCGGGATCCTACGAGCAGTACTTC. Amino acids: CASSPAAGSYEQYF.

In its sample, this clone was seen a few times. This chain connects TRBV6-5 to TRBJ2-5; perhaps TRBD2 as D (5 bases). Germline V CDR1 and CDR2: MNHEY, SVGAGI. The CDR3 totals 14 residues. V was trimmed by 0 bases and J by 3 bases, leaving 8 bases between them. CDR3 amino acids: CASSYSGVEETQYF. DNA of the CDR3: TGTGCCAGCAGTTACTCGGGAGTAGAAGAGACCCAGTACTTC.

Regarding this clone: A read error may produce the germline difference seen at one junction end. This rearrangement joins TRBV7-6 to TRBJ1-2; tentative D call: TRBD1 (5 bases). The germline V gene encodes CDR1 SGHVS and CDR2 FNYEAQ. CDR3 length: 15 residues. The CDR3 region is CASSLGEGRDYGYTF. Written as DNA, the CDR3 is TGTGCCAGCAGTTTAGGTGAGGGGAGGGACTATGGCTACACCTTC.

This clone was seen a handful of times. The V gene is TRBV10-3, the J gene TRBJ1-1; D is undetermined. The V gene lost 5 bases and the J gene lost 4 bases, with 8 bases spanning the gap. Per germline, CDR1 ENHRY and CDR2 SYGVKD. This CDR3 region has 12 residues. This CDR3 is CAISSRPTEAFF. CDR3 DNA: TGTGCCATCAGTTCCCGCCCCACTGAAGCTTTCTTT.

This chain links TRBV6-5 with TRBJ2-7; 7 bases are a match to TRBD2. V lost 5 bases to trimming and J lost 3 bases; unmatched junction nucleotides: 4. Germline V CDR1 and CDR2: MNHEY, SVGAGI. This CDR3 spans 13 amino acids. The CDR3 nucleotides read TGTGCCAGCAGTCTAGCGGAAGTCTACGAGCAGTACTTC. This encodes CASSLAEVYEQYF.

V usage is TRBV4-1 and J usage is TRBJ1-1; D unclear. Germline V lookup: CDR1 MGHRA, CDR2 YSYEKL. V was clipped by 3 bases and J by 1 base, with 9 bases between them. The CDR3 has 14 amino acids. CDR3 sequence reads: CASSHSTENTEAFF. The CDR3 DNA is TGCGCCAGCAGCCACTCTACAGAGAACACTGAAGCTTTCTTT.

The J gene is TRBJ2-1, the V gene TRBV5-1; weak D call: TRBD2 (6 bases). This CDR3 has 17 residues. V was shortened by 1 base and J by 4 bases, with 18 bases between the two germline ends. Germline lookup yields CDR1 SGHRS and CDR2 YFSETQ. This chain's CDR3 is CASSLRSGRGFYNEQFF. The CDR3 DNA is TGCGCCAGCAGCTTGAGGAGCGGGCGTGGATTTTACAATGAGCAGTTCTTC.

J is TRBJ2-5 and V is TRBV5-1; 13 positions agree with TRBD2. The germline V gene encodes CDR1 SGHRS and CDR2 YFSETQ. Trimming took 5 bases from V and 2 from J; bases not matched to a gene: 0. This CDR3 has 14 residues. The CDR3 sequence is CASRGLAGQETQYF. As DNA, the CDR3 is TGCGCCAGCAGGGGACTAGCGGGGCAAGAGACCCAGTACTTC. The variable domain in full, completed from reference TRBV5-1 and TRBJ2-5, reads KAGVTQTPRYLIKTRGQQVTLSCSPISGHRSVSWYQQTPGQGLQFLFEYFSETQRNKGNFPGRFSGRQFSNSRSEMNVSTLELGDSALYLCASRGLAGQETQYFGPGTRLLVL.

The CDR3 bases are TGTGCCTGGAGTGTACCCGGCTCACCCCTCCACTTT. Translation: CAWSVPGSPLHF. The rearrangement links TRBV30 to TRBJ1-6; D gene uncertain. CDR3 length: 12 amino acids. CDR1 and CDR2 from the germline V gene are GTSNPN and SVGIG (reference sequence). V was pared by 0 bases and J by 10 bases, with 7 bases between.

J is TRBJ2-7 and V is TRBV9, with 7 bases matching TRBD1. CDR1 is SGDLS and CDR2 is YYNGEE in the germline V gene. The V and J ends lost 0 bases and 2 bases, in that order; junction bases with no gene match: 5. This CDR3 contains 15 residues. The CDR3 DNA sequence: TGTGCCAGCAGCGTAGAGGCCGGACAGGCCTACGAGCAGTACTTC. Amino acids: CASSVEAGQAYEQYF.

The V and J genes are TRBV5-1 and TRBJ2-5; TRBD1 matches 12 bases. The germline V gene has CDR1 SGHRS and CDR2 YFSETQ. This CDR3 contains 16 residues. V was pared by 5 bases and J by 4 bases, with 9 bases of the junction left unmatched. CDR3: CASSTPGQGARETQYF. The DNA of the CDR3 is TGCGCCAGCAGTACTCCGGGACAGGGGGCAAGAGAGACCCAGTACTTC.

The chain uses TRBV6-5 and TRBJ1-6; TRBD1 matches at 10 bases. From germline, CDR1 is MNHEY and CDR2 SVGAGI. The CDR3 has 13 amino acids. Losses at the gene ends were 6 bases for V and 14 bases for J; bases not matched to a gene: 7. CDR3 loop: CASRRDRGLSLHF. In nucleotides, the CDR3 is TGTGCCAGCAGGCGAGACAGGGGGCTATCCCTCCACTTT.

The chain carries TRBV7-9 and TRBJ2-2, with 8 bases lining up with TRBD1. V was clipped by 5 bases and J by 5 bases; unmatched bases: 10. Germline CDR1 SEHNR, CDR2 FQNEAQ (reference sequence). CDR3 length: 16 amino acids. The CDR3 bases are TGTGCCAGCAGCCCCCCCGGACAGGGACGGACCGGGGAGCTGTTTTTT. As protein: CASSPPGQGRTGELFF.

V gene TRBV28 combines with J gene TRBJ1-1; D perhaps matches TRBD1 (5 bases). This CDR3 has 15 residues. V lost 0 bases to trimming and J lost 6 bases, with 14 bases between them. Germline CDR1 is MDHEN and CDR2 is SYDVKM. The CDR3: CASSLWGGIVAEAFF. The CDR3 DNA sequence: TGTGCCAGCAGTTTATGGGGGGGAATTGTCGCTGAAGCTTTCTTT.

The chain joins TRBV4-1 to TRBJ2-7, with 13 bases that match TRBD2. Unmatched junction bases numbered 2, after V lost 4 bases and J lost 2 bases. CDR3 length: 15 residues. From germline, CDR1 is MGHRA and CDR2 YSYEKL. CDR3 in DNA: TGCGCCAGCAGCCTTGGGACTAGCGGGACCTACGAGCAGTACTTC. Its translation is CASSLGTSGTYEQYF.

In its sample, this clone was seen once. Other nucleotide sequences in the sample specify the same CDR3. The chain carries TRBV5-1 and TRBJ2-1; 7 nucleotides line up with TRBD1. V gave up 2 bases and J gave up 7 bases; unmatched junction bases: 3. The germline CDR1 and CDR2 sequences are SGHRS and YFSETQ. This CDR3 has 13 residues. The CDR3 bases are TGCGCCAGCAGCTTCCAGGGGGATAATGAGCAGTTCTTC. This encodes CASSFQGDNEQFF.

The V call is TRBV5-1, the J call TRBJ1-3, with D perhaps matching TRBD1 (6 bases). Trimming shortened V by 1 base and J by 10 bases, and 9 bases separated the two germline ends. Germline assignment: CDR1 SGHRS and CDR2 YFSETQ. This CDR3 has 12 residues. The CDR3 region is CASSLPGATIYF. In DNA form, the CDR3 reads TGCGCCAGCAGCTTGCCAGGGGCTACCATATATTTT.

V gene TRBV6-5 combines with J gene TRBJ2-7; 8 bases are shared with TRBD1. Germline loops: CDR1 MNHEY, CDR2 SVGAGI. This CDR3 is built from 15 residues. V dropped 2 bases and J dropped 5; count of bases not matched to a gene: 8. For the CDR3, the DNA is TGTGCCAGCAGTTACCCCGGGACAGGTACAGACGAGCAGTACTTC. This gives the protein CASSYPGTGTDEQYF.